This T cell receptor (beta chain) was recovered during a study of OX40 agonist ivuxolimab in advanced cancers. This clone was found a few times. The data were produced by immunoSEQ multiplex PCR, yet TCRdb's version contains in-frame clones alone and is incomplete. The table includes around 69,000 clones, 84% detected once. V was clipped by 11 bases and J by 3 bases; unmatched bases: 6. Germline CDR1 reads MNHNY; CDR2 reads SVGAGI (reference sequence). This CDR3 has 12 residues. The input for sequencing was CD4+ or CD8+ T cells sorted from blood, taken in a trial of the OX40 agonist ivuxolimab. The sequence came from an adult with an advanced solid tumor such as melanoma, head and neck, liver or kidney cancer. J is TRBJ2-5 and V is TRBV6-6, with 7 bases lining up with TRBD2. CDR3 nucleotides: TGTGCCGGGGGGGTAACCAAAGAGACCCAGTACTTC. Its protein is CAGGVTKETQYF.